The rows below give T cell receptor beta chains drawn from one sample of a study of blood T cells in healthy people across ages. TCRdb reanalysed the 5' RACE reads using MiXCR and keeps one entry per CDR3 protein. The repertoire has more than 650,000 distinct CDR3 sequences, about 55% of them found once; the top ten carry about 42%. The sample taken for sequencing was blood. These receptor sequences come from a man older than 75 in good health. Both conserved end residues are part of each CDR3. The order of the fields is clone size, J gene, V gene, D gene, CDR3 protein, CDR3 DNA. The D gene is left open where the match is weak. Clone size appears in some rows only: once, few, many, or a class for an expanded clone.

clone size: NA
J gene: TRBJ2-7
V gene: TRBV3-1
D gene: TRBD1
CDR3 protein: CASSHPGTDEQYF
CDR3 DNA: TGTGCCAGCAGCCACCCCGGGACAGACGAGCAGTACTTC

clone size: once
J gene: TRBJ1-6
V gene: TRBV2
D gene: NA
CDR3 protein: CASSETAEGNSPLHF
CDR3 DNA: TGTGCCAGCAGTGAAACGGCCGAGGGTAATTCACCCCTCCACTTT

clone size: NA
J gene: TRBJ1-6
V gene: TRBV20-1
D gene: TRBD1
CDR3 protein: CSAREPRTGAYSPLHF
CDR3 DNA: TGCAGTGCTAGAGAGCCAAGGACAGGAGCTTATTCACCCCTACACTTT

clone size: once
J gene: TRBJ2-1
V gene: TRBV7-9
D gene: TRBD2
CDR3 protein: CASSLAGAGPNEQFF
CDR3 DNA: TGTGCCAGCAGCTTAGCGGGAGCGGGGCCTAATGAGCAGTTCTTC

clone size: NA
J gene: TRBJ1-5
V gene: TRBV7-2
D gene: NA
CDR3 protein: CASSIQNQPQHF
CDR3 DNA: TGTGCCAGCAGCATACAGAATCAGCCCCAGCATTTT

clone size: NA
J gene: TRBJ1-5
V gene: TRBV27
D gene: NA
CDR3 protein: CASSRGQTFNQPQHF
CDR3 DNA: TGTGCCAGCAGTCGAGGACAGACTTTCAATCAGCCCCAGCATTTT

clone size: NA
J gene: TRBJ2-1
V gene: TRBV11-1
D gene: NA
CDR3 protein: CASSLYGRTLSDEQFF
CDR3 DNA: TGTGCCAGCAGCCTCTACGGCAGGACCTTAAGCGATGAGCAGTTCTTC

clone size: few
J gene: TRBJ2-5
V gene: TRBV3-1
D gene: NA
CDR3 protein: CASSQDLPGAQYF
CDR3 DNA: TGTGCCAGCAGCCAAGATCTTCCCGGGGCCCAGTACTTC

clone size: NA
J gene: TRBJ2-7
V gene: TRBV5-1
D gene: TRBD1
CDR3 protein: CASSLRGTGGLYPYEQYF
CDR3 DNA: TGCGCCAGCAGCTTGAGGGGGACAGGGGGTCTGTACCCCTACGAGCAGTACTTC

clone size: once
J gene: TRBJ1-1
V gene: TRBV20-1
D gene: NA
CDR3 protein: CSARGGGAGSIDTEAFF
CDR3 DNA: TGCAGTGCTAGAGGGGGGGGGGCTGGATCGATCGACACTGAAGCTTTCTTT

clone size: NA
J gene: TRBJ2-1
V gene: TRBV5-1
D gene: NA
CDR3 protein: CASSLGPGLSLGGSWFF
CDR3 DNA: TGCGCCAGCAGCTTGGGTCCGGGACTTAGTTTAGGAGGTTCATGGTTCTTC

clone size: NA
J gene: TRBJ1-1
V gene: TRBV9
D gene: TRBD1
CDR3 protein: CASSLQPRGVNTEAFF
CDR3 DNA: TGTGCCAGCAGCCTCCAACCCAGGGGGGTGAACACTGAAGCTTTCTTT

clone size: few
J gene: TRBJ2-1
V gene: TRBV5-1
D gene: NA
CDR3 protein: CASSSGAGEQFF
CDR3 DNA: TGCGCCAGCAGCTCCGGCGCGGGTGAGCAGTTCTTC

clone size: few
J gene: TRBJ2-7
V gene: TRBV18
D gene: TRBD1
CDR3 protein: CASSRQGASYEQYF
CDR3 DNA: TGTGCCAGCTCGCGACAGGGGGCGTCCTACGAGCAGTACTTC

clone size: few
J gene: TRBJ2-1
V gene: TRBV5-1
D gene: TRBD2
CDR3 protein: CASSSPTSGTYNEQFF
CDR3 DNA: TGCGCCAGCAGCTCCCCCACTAGCGGGACTTACAATGAGCAGTTCTTC

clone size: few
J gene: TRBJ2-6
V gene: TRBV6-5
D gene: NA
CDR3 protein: CASSYSGSGANVLTF
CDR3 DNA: TGTGCCAGCAGTTACTCAGGATCTGGGGCCAACGTCCTGACTTTC

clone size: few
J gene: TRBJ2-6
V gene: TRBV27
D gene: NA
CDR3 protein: CASRVISGANVLTF
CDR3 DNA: TGTGCCAGCAGGGTCATCTCTGGGGCCAACGTCCTGACTTTC

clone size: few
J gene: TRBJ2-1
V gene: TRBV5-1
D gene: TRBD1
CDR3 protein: CASSLLGGQDSEQFF
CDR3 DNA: TGCGCCAGCAGCTTGTTGGGGGGACAGGATAGTGAGCAGTTCTTC

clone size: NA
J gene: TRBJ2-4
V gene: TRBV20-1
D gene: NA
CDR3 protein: CSAQGGAGLQYF
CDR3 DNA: TGCAGTGCTCAAGGTGGGGCAGGCCTGCAGTACTTC

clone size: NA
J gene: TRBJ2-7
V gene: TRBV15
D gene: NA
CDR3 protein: CATSRGARYEQYF
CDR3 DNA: TGTGCCACCAGCAGAGGGGCCCGCTACGAGCAGTACTTC

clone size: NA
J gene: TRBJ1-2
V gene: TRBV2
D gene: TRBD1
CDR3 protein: CASSEVRGDYGYTF
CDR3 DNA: TGTGCCAGCAGTGAAGTCAGGGGGGACTATGGCTACACCTTC

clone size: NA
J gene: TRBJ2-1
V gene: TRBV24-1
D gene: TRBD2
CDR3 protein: CASSASSGRIIEQFF
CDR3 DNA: TGTGCCTCCAGTGCGTCTAGCGGGAGGATCATTGAGCAGTTCTTC

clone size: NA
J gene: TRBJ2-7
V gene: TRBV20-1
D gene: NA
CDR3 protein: CSARDGATVPWGPYEQYF
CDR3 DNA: TGCAGTGCTAGAGATGGCGCGACGGTCCCTTGGGGACCCTACGAGCAGTACTTC

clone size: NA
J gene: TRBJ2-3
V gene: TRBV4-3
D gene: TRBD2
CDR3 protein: CASSQDGSSGHSTDTQYF
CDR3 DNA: TGCGCCAGCAGCCAAGATGGGTCTAGCGGACATAGCACAGATACGCAGTATTTT

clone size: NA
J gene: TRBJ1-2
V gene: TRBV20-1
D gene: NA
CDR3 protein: CSASDPGTAYGYTF
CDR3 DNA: TGCAGTGCCTCGGACCCAGGGACGGCCTATGGCTACACCTTC

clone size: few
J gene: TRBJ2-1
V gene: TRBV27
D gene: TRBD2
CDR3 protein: CASSGLAPSYNEQFF
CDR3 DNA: TGTGCCAGCAGCGGACTAGCGCCGTCCTACAATGAGCAGTTCTTC

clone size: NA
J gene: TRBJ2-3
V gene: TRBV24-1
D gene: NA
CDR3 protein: CATQKGITDRQRGGLSTDTQYF
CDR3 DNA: TGTGCCACCCAGAAGGGCATTACGGACAGGCAGAGGGGGGGACTAAGCACAGATACGCAGTATTTT

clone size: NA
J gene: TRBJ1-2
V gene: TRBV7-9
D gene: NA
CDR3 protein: CASSLPGTPSGYGYTF
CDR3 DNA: TGTGCCAGCAGCTTACCTGGTACACCATCGGGCTATGGCTACACCTTC

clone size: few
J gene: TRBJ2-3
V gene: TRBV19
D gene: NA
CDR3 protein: CASSSGDLGTQYF
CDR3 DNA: TGTGCCAGTAGTTCGGGTGACTTGGGTACGCAGTATTTT

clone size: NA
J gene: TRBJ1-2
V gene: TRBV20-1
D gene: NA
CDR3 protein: CSARDGGSQIGYGYTF
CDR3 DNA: TGCAGTGCTAGAGACGGAGGGAGTCAAATAGGGTATGGCTACACCTTC

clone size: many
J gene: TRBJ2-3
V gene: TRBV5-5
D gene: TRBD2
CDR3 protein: CASSLEGLAFTDTQYF
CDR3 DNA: TGTGCCAGCAGCTTGGAGGGACTAGCCTTCACAGATACGCAGTATTTT

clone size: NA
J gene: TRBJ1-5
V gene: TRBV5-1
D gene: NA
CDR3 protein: CASSLIGGRAQPQHF
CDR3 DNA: TGCGCCAGCAGCTTGATAGGGGGTAGGGCTCAGCCCCAGCATTTT

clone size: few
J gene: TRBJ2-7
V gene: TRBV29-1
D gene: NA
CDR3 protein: CSLAITYEQYF
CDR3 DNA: TGCAGCCTAGCGATAACCTACGAGCAGTACTTC

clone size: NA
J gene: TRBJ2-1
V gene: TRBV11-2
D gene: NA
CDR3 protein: CASSLEAPGAAYYNEQFF
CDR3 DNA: TGTGCCAGCAGCTTAGAGGCCCCCGGGGCGGCCTATTACAATGAGCAGTTCTTC

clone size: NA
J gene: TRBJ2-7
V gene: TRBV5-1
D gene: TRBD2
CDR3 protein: CASSHTGLAKSYEQYF
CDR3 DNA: TGCGCCAGCAGCCATACTGGACTAGCGAAGTCCTACGAGCAGTACTTC